One and the same sample provided the 8 T cell receptor beta chains below, sequenced in a study of cytomegalovirus exposure and HLA in healthy donors. This PCR relied on a set of 60 Vbeta primers and 13 Jbeta primers. TCRdb keeps only in-frame clones here, not all; method: immunoSEQ multiplex PCR. The sample has around 100,000 clones; more than 70% are singletons. Sequencing was done on a sample of PBMCs. These TCRs come from a man aged 25-45 years in good health and CMV-seronegative.

The gene calls are TRBV9 and TRBJ2-3, with a weak D call TRBD1 (5 bases). Germline V lookup: CDR1 SGDLS, CDR2 YYNGEE. The CDR3 totals 15 residues. Trimming removed 4 bases from V and 0 bases from J, with 12 bases in between. The CDR3 DNA reads TGTGCCAGCAGCAAGCGACAGACAAGCACAGATACGCAGTATTTT. It encodes CASSKRQTSTDTQYF.

V and J are TRBV5-1 and TRBJ2-6, with D tentatively TRBD1 (6 bases). CDR1 is SGHRS, CDR2 YFSETQ, per germline. This CDR3 is built from 18 residues. V gave up 0 bases and J gave up 0 bases, with 13 bases separating them. CDR3 loop: CASSLVGRGSSGANVLTF. The CDR3 DNA is TGCGCCAGCAGCTTGGTTGGCAGGGGAAGCTCTGGGGCCAACGTCCTGACTTTC.

The chain is built from TRBV5-1 and TRBJ2-2; tentative D call: TRBD2 (6 bases). V was clipped by 6 bases and J by 1 base, with 13 bases between them. The CDR3 contains 15 residues. Germline loops: CDR1 SGHRS, CDR2 YFSETQ. CDR3 region: CASKRASENTGELFF. The DNA of the CDR3 is TGCGCCAGCAAAAGGGCTAGCGAGAACACCGGGGAGCTGTTTTTT.

CDR3 in DNA: TGTGCCAGCAGTGAAGCGCGAAGCGGGATATATGGCTACACCTTC. This gives the protein CASSEARSGIYGYTF. V gene TRBV6-1 combines with J gene TRBJ1-2, with D uncertain. The germline CDR1 and CDR2 sequences are MNHNS and SASEGT. V shed 0 bases and J shed 5 bases, with 13 bases lying between them. CDR3 length equals 15 residues.

The chain recombines TRBV4-3 with TRBJ2-7; D is possibly TRBD1 (6 bases). The V end lost 4 bases, the J end lost 3 bases, and 16 bases lay between the germline ends. This CDR3 spans 15 amino acids. Germline V gives CDR1 LGHNA, CDR2 YSLEER. CDR3 loop: CASSPRTDPYYEQYF. CDR3 coding DNA: TGCGCCAGCAGCCCCCGGACAGACCCCTACTACGAGCAGTACTTC.

The count of this clone is one. This sequence joins TRBV11-2 and TRBJ2-7; D call uncertain. CDR1 is SGHAT, CDR2 FQNNGV, per germline. The CDR3 runs 10 residues. V gave up 4 bases and J gave up 6 bases, with 4 bases separating them. CDR3 DNA sequence: TGTGCCAGCAGCTCTCTCGAGCAGTACTTC. It yields the protein CASSSLEQYF.

This chain uses TRBV28 with TRBJ1-5; D not resolved. This CDR3 region has 16 residues. With 1 base removed from V and 0 bases from J, the gap between germline ends came to 10 bases. Germline assignment: CDR1 MDHEN and CDR2 SYDVKM. The CDR3 bases are TGTGCCAGCAGTTTATTTCGTCCCTATAGCAATCAGCCCCAGCATTTT. This encodes CASSLFRPYSNQPQHF.

The chain has TRBV7-2 and TRBJ2-2, with a tentative D call TRBD2 (6 bases). There are 14 residues in the CDR3. The germline gives CDR1 SGHTA, CDR2 FQGNSA. CDR3 DNA sequence: TGTGTGGGGAAAGCGGGCACGAACACCGGGGAGCTGTTTTTT. Translating it yields CVGKAGTNTGELFF.